This TCR beta chain was found in a study of T cell responses to AZD1222 COVID-19 vaccine. V dropped 3 bases and J dropped 9; count of bases not matched to a gene: 4. Germline V CDR1 and CDR2: SNHLY, FYNNEI. The CDR3 consists of 15 residues. Measured with immunoSEQ multiplex PCR; TCRdb has only the in-frame clones, and not every one. Found here are more than 95,000 clones, approximately 87% of them singletons; the top ten hold 2% to 3%. This receptor was identified in an adult in good health. The specimen was peripheral blood, collected on day 0 of AZD1222 vaccination. The chain couples TRBV2 to TRBJ1-6; 11 nucleotides agree with TRBD1. DNA of the CDR3: TGTGCCAGCAGTGACTTTGGGACAGGGGGTTCACCCCTCCACTTT. Translation gives CASSDFGTGGSPLHF.